The 13 T cell receptor beta chains given below trace back to one sample, sequenced in a study of vaccination and CD4 T cells after COVID-19. Their antigens remain unidentified. Sequenced with the Oncomine TCR Beta short-read assay was DNA taken from cultured CD4+ T cells. One entry per CDR3 protein results from TCRdb running MiXCR on the PCR reads. Here the sample spans 19,000 or so distinct CDR3 sequences, more than 70% being singletons. Treatment described: roughly 11-day PBMC culture with coronavirus spike peptide pools or control peptides (ViraFEST assay). The sample in question was CD4+ T cells from blood, cultured in vitro, obtained after SARS-CoV-2 vaccination. The receptors derive from a human donor who received a COVID-19 vaccine.

The rearrangement joins TRBV20-1 to TRBJ1-2; no definite D call. Trimming pared 3 bases from V and 2 bases from J, leaving 10 bases between. This CDR3 region has 13 residues. Germline-derived CDR1 and CDR2 are DFQATT and SNEGSKA (reference sequence). As DNA, the CDR3 is TGCAGTGCTAGGGTAGGGTCAAACTATGGCTACACCTTC. Translated: CSARVGSNYGYTF.

In this sample, this clonotype turned up once. The chain recombines TRBV10-2 with TRBJ1-1; 7 bases are shared with TRBD1. V shed 10 bases, J shed 3 bases, and the junction held 5 bases outside the gene matches. The germline V gene has CDR1 WSHSY and CDR2 SAAADI. This CDR3 region has 12 residues. CDR3 region: CATKQGDTEAFF. The CDR3 DNA is TGCGCCACCAAGCAGGGGGACACTGAAGCTTTCTTT.

This chain joins TRBV2 and TRBJ1-6; D is possibly TRBD1 (6 bases). This CDR3 is 16 amino acids long. Per germline, CDR1 SNHLY and CDR2 FYNNEI. Trimming shortened V by 6 bases and J by 7 bases, and 19 bases separated the two germline ends. The CDR3 here is CASRTRPGATNSPLHF. CDR3 DNA: TGTGCCAGCAGGACACGTCCGGGGGCGACGAATTCACCCCTCCACTTT.

The chain is built from TRBV6-1 and TRBJ1-3, with D unclear. The V end lost 6 bases, the J end lost 0 bases, and 15 bases lay between the germline ends. The CDR3 length is 16 residues. Germline V lookup: CDR1 MNHNS, CDR2 SASEGT. The CDR3 DNA is TGTGCCAGCAGCTTACCTCGACTTGGCTCTGGAAACACCATATATTTT. Its translation: CASSLPRLGSGNTIYF.

V usage is TRBV30 and J usage is TRBJ1-1, with D unclear. The V gene's germline CDR1 is GTSNPN and CDR2 SVGIG (reference sequence). The CDR3 length is 13 residues. The ends were cut back, 0 bases at V and 7 bases at J, with 12 bases in the middle. The CDR3 region has the DNA TGTGCCTGGAGTGTACAGATGAATCTTGAAGCTTTCTTT. Protein: CAWSVQMNLEAFF. Full variable domain (outside the CDR3, taken from reference TRBV30 and TRBJ1-1): SQTIHQWPATLVQPVGSPLSLECTVEGTSNPNLYWYRQAAGRGLQLLFYSVGIGQISSEVPQNLSASRPQDRQFILSSKKLLLSDSGFYLCAWSVQMNLEAFFGQGTRLTVV.

V and J are TRBV12-3 or TRBV12-4 and TRBJ1-5; D unresolved. Trimming cost V 1 base and J 0 bases, with 10 bases left between them. CDR3 length equals 16 residues. CDR3 sequence (DNA): TGTGCCAGCAGTTTAGGGGGTCCGGGTAGCAATCAGCCCCAGCATTTT. Translation gives CASSLGGPGSNQPQHF.

The chain combines TRBV6-1 with TRBJ1-5; D ambiguous. Germline-derived CDR1 and CDR2 are MNHNS and SASEGT. There are 14 residues in the CDR3. V was pared by 7 bases and J by 2 bases, with 12 bases between. The CDR3 loop is CASKADRGNQPQHF. The CDR3 nucleotides are TGTGCCAGCAAAGCGGATAGGGGCAATCAGCCCCAGCATTTT.

CDR3 in amino acids: CASSLDRDYGYTF. The CDR3 DNA reads as TGTGCCAGCAGCCTTGACAGGGACTATGGCTACACCTTC. The chain employs TRBV5-4 and TRBJ1-2; 7 bases are shared with TRBD1. Germline V gene lookup returns CDR1 SGHNT and CDR2 YYREEE (reference sequence). The CDR3 contains 13 residues. The V gene end was trimmed by 4 bases and the J gene end by 3 bases; junction bases not matched to a gene: 3.

The sample holds one count of this clonotype. The gene calls are TRBV30 and TRBJ2-5; 8 bases line up with TRBD1. Per germline, CDR1 GTSNPN and CDR2 SVGIG (reference sequence). V shed 4 bases, J shed 5 bases, and the junction held 6 bases outside the gene matches. The CDR3 contains 13 residues. The CDR3 spells CAWTKHRGETQYF. For the CDR3, the DNA is TGTGCCTGGACGAAGCACAGGGGGGAGACCCAGTACTTC.

The table lists this clonotype with a few counts. V is TRBV6-1 and J is TRBJ1-1; 10 nucleotides line up with TRBD1. V gave up 4 bases and J gave up 5 bases; unmatched junction bases: 4. Per the germline V gene, CDR1 is MNHNS and CDR2 is SASEGT. This CDR3 comprises 14 residues. The CDR3: CASSVDRGSTEAFF. The CDR3 DNA reads TGTGCCAGCAGTGTGGACAGGGGGTCGACTGAAGCTTTCTTT.

The chain uses TRBV7-2 and TRBJ2-2, with unresolved D. The CDR3 extends over 15 amino acids. Germline CDR1 SGHTA, CDR2 FQGNSA. V lost 4 bases and J lost 5, with 14 bases in between. In DNA, the CDR3 is TGTGCCAGCAGCTCACGGGCCCCGTATACCGGGGAGCTGTTTTTT. Translating it yields CASSSRAPYTGELFF.

This rearrangement joins TRBV12-3 or TRBV12-4 to TRBJ1-6; TRBD1 aligns across 8 bases. The ends lost 0 bases at V and 9 bases at J; junction bases unmatched: 7. This CDR3 is 16 amino acids long. The CDR3 bases are TGTGCCAGCAGTTTAGCGCTTGGACAGGGTGGTTCACCCCTCCACTTT. Residues: CASSLALGQGGSPLHF.

J is TRBJ2-3 and V is TRBV12-3 or TRBV12-4; no clear D gene. CDR3 length equals 14 residues. V was clipped by 0 bases and J by 2 bases, with 6 bases between them. In nucleotides, the CDR3 is TGTGCCAGCAGTTTAGCCGCGAACACAGATACGCAGTATTTT. Amino acids: CASSLAANTDTQYF.